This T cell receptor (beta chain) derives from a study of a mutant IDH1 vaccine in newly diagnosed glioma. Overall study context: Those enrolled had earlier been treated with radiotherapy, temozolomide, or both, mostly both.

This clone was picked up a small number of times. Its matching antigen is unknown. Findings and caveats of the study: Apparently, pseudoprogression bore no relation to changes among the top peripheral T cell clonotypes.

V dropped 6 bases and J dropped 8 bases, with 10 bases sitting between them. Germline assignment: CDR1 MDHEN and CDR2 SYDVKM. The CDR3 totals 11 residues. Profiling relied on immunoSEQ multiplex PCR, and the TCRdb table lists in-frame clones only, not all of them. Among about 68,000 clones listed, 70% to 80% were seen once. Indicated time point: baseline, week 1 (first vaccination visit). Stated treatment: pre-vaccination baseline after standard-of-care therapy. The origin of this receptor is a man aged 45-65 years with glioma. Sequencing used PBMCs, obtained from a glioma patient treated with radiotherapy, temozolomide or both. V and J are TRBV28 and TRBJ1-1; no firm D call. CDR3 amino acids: CASSRWGEAFF. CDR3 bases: TGTGCCAGCAGCAGGTGGGGAGAAGCTTTCTTT.